Listed here are 17 T cell receptor beta chains from one sample, sequenced in a study of CD8+ T cells in alopecia areata. Treatment described: oral pan-JAK inhibitor, 5-10 mg twice daily. RNA extraction and reverse transcription yielded cDNA as sequencing template. Sequenced by immunoSEQ multiplex PCR; TCRdb stores in-frame clones only, minus some. The sample lists about 250,000 clones; about 62% were seen once. Here the sequenced sample was CD4+ T cells sorted from blood, taken at week 52, from a patient treated with tofacitinib. These receptors all come from a human donor with alopecia areata.

This clone has only one observation. The V call is TRBV7-2, the J call TRBJ2-3; D may be TRBD2 (5 bases). V lost 3 bases and J 4 bases, leaving 8 bases between the germline ends. Germline V gives CDR1 SGHTA, CDR2 FQGNSA. This CDR3 comprises 13 residues. Here the CDR3 DNA reads TGTGCCAGCAGCTTCCGGGGAGCAGATACGCAGTATTTT. It codes for CASSFRGADTQYF.

The chain recombines TRBV5-1 with TRBJ2-1; D gene uncertain. With 1 base removed from V and 5 bases from J, the gap between germline ends came to 13 bases. The CDR3 contains 15 residues. CDR1 and CDR2 from the germline V gene are SGHRS and YFSETQ. The CDR3 sequence: CASSLHGSLNNEQFF. The CDR3 DNA reads TGCGCCAGCAGCTTGCACGGGTCCCTCAACAATGAGCAGTTCTTC.

A note on this clone: The same CDR3 arises from other DNA sequences in this sample as well. This chain connects TRBV7-9 to TRBJ1-1; no reliable D call. Trimming took off 6 bases at V and 2 bases at J, with 10 bases between the two ends. This CDR3 comprises 13 residues. Germline V gives CDR1 SEHNR, CDR2 FQNEAQ (reference sequence). The CDR3: CASSSQGNTEAFF. The DNA for the CDR3 is TGTGCCAGCAGTTCCCAAGGCAACACTGAAGCTTTCTTT.

The genes are TRBV4-1 and TRBJ1-2; 9 nucleotides line up with TRBD1. V lost 0 bases, J lost 4 bases, and 6 bases stayed unmatched. The CDR3 is 16 residues long. Germline lookup yields CDR1 MGHRA and CDR2 YSYEKL. Here the CDR3 reads CASSQDRKDRGYGYTF. CDR3 nucleotide sequence: TGCGCCAGCAGCCAAGATCGGAAGGACAGGGGCTATGGCTACACCTTC.

The J gene is TRBJ1-1, the V gene TRBV29-1; D not resolved. The germline V gene has CDR1 SQVTM and CDR2 ANQGSEA. V lost 3 bases, J lost 0 bases, and 8 bases lay in between. The CDR3 totals 13 residues. The CDR3: CSVDESVNTEAFF. The DNA of the CDR3 is TGCAGCGTTGACGAGTCAGTGAACACTGAAGCTTTCTTT.

A few counts support this clone. The rearrangement links TRBV29-1 to TRBJ2-7; D may be TRBD1 or TRBD2 (5 bases each). V shed 8 bases and J shed 6 bases, with 20 bases lying between them. The germline V gene has CDR1 SQVTM and CDR2 ANQGSEA. The CDR3 extends over 13 amino acids. CDR3: CSFGGPPPSEQYF. CDR3 DNA: TGCAGCTTTGGGGGACCACCTCCATCCGAGCAGTACTTC.

V is TRBV5-1 and J is TRBJ2-1; 9 positions agree with TRBD1. Germline values: CDR1 SGHRS, CDR2 YFSETQ. The CDR3 covers 15 residues. Trimming at V came to 4 bases and at J to 11 bases, leaving 13 bases not matched to a gene. CDR3 residues: CASSTVPGQGLKQFF. The DNA of the CDR3 is TGCGCCAGCAGCACAGTCCCGGGACAGGGATTAAAGCAGTTCTTC.

This chain joins TRBV5-6 and TRBJ1-1; no clear D. The CDR3 extends over 14 amino acids. Germline V gene lookup returns CDR1 SGHDT and CDR2 YYEEEE. Between the trimmed V and J ends, which lost 3 bases and 2 bases, there was a span of 11 bases. CDR3 bases: TGTGCCAGCAGCTGGGGAGCGGGTAACACTGAAGCTTTCTTT. Amino acid sequence: CASSWGAGNTEAFF.

This clone was observed a handful of times. The J gene is TRBJ2-7, the V gene TRBV5-1; either TRBD1 or TRBD2 may supply D (5 bases each). From germline, CDR1 is SGHRS and CDR2 YFSETQ. CDR3 length: 12 residues. Trimming cost V 4 bases and J 0 bases, with 5 bases left between them. The CDR3 loop is CASSGGSYEQYF. CDR3 nucleotide sequence: TGCGCCAGCAGCGGGGGCTCCTACGAGCAGTACTTC.

CDR3 sequence: CASRDPGGADTQYF. The CDR3 nucleotides read TGCGCCAGCAGGGATCCAGGGGGCGCAGATACGCAGTATTTT. This rearrangement joins TRBV5-1 to TRBJ2-3; 8 nucleotides line up with TRBD1. V lost 5 bases, J lost 4 bases, and 6 bases stayed unmatched. CDR1 is SGHRS and CDR2 is YFSETQ in the germline V gene. The CDR3 extends over 14 amino acids. The entire variable domain, with the rest obtained from reference TRBV5-1 and TRBJ2-3, is as follows: KAGVTQTPRYLIKTRGQQVTLSCSPISGHRSVSWYQQTPGQGLQFLFEYFSETQRNKGNFPGRFSGRQFSNSRSEMNVSTLELGDSALYLCASRDPGGADTQYFGPGTRLTVL.

This CDR3 is CASSVQVGGKRWDEQFF. CDR3 coding DNA: TGTGCCAGCAGTGTCCAGGTGGGAGGGAAGCGATGGGATGAGCAGTTCTTC. The genes are TRBV9 and TRBJ2-1; 7 bases map to TRBD2. Trimming at V came to 5 bases and at J to 8 bases, leaving 19 bases not matched to a gene. This CDR3 has 17 residues. The germline gives CDR1 SGDLS, CDR2 YYNGEE.

In its sample, this clone was seen a few times. The rearrangement uses TRBV30 and TRBJ1-6; D not certain. The V end lost 2 bases, the J end lost 5 bases, and 13 bases lay between the germline ends. CDR3 size: 15 residues. Germline CDR1 is GTSNPN and CDR2 is SVGIG (reference sequence). CDR3 nucleotide sequence: TGTGCCTGGAGTATCCTAGGTGGCAATAATTCACCCCTCCACTTT. Encoded protein: CAWSILGGNNSPLHF. Together with reference TRBV30 and TRBJ1-6, the CDR3 gives the full variable domain: SQTIHQWPATLVQPVGSPLSLECTVEGTSNPNLYWYRQAAGRGLQLLFYSVGIGQISSEVPQNLSASRPQDRQFILSSKKLLLSDSGFYLCAWSILGGNNSPLHFGNGTRLTVT.

This clone showed up just a few times. The chain carries TRBV29-1 and TRBJ2-1; TRBD2 aligns across 8 bases. V shed 3 bases, J shed 6 bases, and the junction held 10 bases outside the gene matches. The CDR3 totals 15 residues. Per the germline V gene, CDR1 is SQVTM and CDR2 is ANQGSEA. Written as DNA, the CDR3 is TGCAGCGTTGATTTGGCACTGACTAGCGCCAATGAGCAGTTCTTC. Its protein is CSVDLALTSANEQFF.

The chain recombines TRBV15 with TRBJ2-1; TRBD1 agrees at 10 bases. V was pared by 0 bases and J by 4 bases, with 9 bases of the junction left unmatched. In germline, CDR1 is LNHNV, CDR2 YYDKDF (reference sequence). This CDR3 spans 18 amino acids. This CDR3 reads CATSRDLGTGVGYNEQFF. Here the CDR3 DNA reads TGTGCCACCAGCAGAGATCTAGGGACAGGGGTGGGGTACAATGAGCAGTTCTTC.

The rearrangement uses TRBV7-3 and TRBJ2-1; TRBD1 is a possible D gene (5 bases). Germline values: CDR1 SGHTA, CDR2 FQGTGA. V lost 2 bases and J 2 bases, leaving 13 bases between the germline ends. The CDR3 length is 16 residues. CDR3 in amino acids: CASSLGAGMTYNEQFF. The CDR3 DNA sequence: TGTGCCAGCAGCTTAGGGGCAGGGATGACCTACAATGAGCAGTTCTTC.

V is TRBV7-3 and J is TRBJ2-1; 8 bases are shared with TRBD2. The germline CDR1 and CDR2 sequences are SGHTA and FQGTGA. The CDR3 extends over 16 amino acids. J was trimmed by 4 bases and V by 2 bases; bases with no gene match: 7. The CDR3 DNA is TGTGCCAGCAGCTTATCCGGGACTAGTTTGTACAATGAGCAGTTCTTC. It codes for CASSLSGTSLYNEQFF.

This rearrangement joins TRBV5-4 to TRBJ1-4, with a tentative D call TRBD1 (6 bases). V lost 4 bases to trimming and J lost 5 bases, with 12 bases between them. Germline V gene data show CDR1 as SGHNT and CDR2 as YYREEE (reference sequence). This CDR3 has 14 residues. This CDR3 is CASSGGPGNEKLFF. Here the CDR3 DNA reads TGTGCCAGCAGCGGGGGGCCTGGAAATGAAAAACTGTTTTTT.